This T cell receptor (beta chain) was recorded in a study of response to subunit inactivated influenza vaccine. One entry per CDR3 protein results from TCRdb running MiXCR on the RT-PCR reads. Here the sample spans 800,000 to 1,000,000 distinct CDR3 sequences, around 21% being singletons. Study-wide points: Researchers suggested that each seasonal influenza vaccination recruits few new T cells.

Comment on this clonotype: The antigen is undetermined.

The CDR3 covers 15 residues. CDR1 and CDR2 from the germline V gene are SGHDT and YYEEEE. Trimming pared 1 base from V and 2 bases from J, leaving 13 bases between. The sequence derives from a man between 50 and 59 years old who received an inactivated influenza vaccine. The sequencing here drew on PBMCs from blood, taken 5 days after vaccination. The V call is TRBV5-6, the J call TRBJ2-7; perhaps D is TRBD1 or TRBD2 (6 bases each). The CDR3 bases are TGTGCCAGCAGCTTGTCGCCGGGGGCTCCCTACGAGCAGTACTTC. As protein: CASSLSPGAPYEQYF.